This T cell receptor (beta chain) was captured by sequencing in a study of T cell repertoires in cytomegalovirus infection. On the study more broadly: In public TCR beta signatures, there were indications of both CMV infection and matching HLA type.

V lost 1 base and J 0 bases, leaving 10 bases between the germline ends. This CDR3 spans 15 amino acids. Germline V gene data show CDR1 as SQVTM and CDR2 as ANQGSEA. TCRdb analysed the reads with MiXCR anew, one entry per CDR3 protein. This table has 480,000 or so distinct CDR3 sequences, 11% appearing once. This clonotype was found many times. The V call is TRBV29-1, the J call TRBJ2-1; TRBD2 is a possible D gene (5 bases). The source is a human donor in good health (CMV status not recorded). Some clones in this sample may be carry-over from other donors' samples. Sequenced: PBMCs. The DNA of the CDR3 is TGCAGCGTTGAAGGAGCGGTAAGCTCCTACAATGAGCAGTTCTTC. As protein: CSVEGAVSSYNEQFF.